This TCR beta chain comes out of a study of blood T cell repertoires in COVID-19. This clone was detected once. The assay was immunoSEQ multiplex PCR, and TCRdb's table has in-frame clones only and misses some. The sample includes around 160,000 clones, roughly 81% seen only once; the top ten take roughly 8.3%. The CDR3 is 15 amino acids. CDR1 is LGHDT and CDR2 is YNNKEL in the germline V gene (reference sequence). With 2 bases clipped from V and 5 bases from J, the junction kept 8 bases outside the gene matches. What was sequenced was peripheral blood. The clonotype comes from a human donor with acute or convalescent COVID-19. The donor label of this sample is uncertain. The chain is built from TRBV3-1 (or the pseudogene TRBV3-2) and TRBJ2-5; 7 nucleotides align to TRBD2. CDR3 sequence (DNA): TGTGCCAGCAGCCAATCGCCGGGAGGTCAGGAGACCCAGTACTTC. It encodes CASSQSPGGQETQYF.